These T cell receptor beta chains were read from a single sample in a study of neurological immune-mediated disorders. TCRdb reprocessed the 5' RACE reads via MiXCR and lists one record per CDR3 protein. This table has 25,000 to 35,000 distinct CDR3 sequences, about 1.6% appearing once. The sample consisted of PBMCs. The source is a woman aged 25 to 39 with multiple sclerosis. CDR3s include the opening cysteine and the closing phenylalanine or tryptophan. Fields, in order: V gene, CDR3 protein.

v_gene: TRBV20-1; CDR3aa: CSARDKGYGYTF
v_gene: TRBV6-5; CDR3aa: CASSRSGSAGNTIYF
v_gene: TRBV20-1; CDR3aa: CSAMKDSLNEKLFF
v_gene: TRBV5-1; CDR3aa: CASHRDRGRNEQFF
v_gene: TRBV7-2; CDR3aa: CASSATSGGSNRYNEQFF
v_gene: TRBV20-1; CDR3aa: CSARDRVVYLEQFF
v_gene: TRBV10-2; CDR3aa: CATANLASYEQYF
v_gene: TRBV5-8; CDR3aa: CASRHRVANSPLHF
v_gene: TRBV15; CDR3aa: CATSRGDLTDTQYF
v_gene: TRBV12-3/TRBV12-4; CDR3aa: CASSLWQAETQYF
v_gene: TRBV10-3; CDR3aa: CAIRPGQDGTEAFF
v_gene: TRBV9; CDR3aa: CASSSFGRGTGELFF
v_gene: TRBV4-3; CDR3aa: CASSQEVASRETQYF
v_gene: TRBV5-8; CDR3aa: CASSLIGGQEKLFF
v_gene: TRBV18; CDR3aa: CASSSQGLGNQPQHF
v_gene: TRBV3-1; CDR3aa: CASSQPGQGYNEQFF
v_gene: TRBV20-1; CDR3aa: CSALTGTYEQYF
v_gene: TRBV7-2; CDR3aa: CASSLGGSQETQYF
v_gene: TRBV27; CDR3aa: CASSFGGHSTEAFF
v_gene: TRBV11-2; CDR3aa: CASSQGPFNEQFF
v_gene: TRBV14; CDR3aa: CASSQAGAAYGYTF
v_gene: TRBV7-2; CDR3aa: CASSSVGGSPQYF
v_gene: TRBV7-2; CDR3aa: CASSLWASGGRSSYNEQFF
v_gene: TRBV2; CDR3aa: CASRGTSSLTPSVNEQYF
v_gene: TRBV15; CDR3aa: CATSGTFYYNEQFF
v_gene: TRBV6-2/TRBV6-3; CDR3aa: CASRLQGPNTEAFF
v_gene: TRBV6-2/TRBV6-3; CDR3aa: CASNLRLVAEQFF
v_gene: TRBV20-1; CDR3aa: CSVGTASIGVQETQYF
v_gene: TRBV6-5; CDR3aa: CASSYSIDLADYEQYF
v_gene: TRBV7-2; CDR3aa: CASSLDRGYGYTF